These 4 T cell receptor beta chains share one sample of origin, sequenced in a study of response to subunit inactivated influenza vaccine. TCRdb used MiXCR to reprocess the RT-PCR reads, holding one entry per CDR3 protein. The sample shows about 540,000 distinct CDR3 sequences, roughly 23% of them seen only once. The data also belong to a second study, concerning T cells expressing NK-cell markers. Per that study: The authors generated TCR beta cDNA through 5'RACE template switching with UMIs.

Specimen: CD4+ T cells sorted from PBMCs, collected approximately 13 days after vaccination. The source of these receptors is a man between 50 and 59 years old who received an inactivated influenza vaccine.

The chain carries TRBV12-3 or TRBV12-4 and TRBJ1-2; TRBD1 agrees at 8 bases. The CDR3 is 16 residues long. V lost 5 bases and J lost 3; bases outside the gene matches: 11. CDR3 region: CASSTRGQEIYYGYTF. In nucleotides, the CDR3 is TGTGCCAGCAGTACGCGGGGACAGGAGATCTACTATGGCTACACCTTC.

This clonotype has just a few counts. The rearrangement links TRBV5-1 to TRBJ2-2; D possibly corresponds to TRBD1 (5 bases). Trimming removed 0 bases at V and 4 bases at J, with 10 bases between. There are 15 residues in the CDR3. Germline CDR1 reads SGHRS; CDR2 reads YFSETQ. DNA of the CDR3: TGCGCCAGCAGCTTGGCCAGGGTTGGCACCGGGGAGCTGTTTTTT. Its protein product is CASSLARVGTGELFF.

This clonotype showed up many times. This sequence joins TRBV6-2 or TRBV6-3 and TRBJ2-7, with D perhaps matching TRBD2 (5 bases). Trimming pared 6 bases from V and 0 bases from J, leaving 9 bases between. The CDR3 totals 13 residues. Per the germline V gene, CDR1 is MNHEY and CDR2 is SVGEGT. Here the CDR3 reads CASSPTTSYEQYF. DNA for the CDR3: TGTGCCAGCAGCCCGACTACCTCCTACGAGCAGTACTTC.

V and J are TRBV7-2 and TRBJ2-7; D gene uncertain. V lost 2 bases and J 4 bases, leaving 6 bases between the germline ends. The CDR3 sequence is 12 residues long. Germline CDR1 and CDR2: SGHTA and FQGNSA. The CDR3 here is CASSLNRYEQYF. The CDR3 DNA reads TGTGCCAGCAGCTTAAATCGTTACGAGCAGTACTTC.